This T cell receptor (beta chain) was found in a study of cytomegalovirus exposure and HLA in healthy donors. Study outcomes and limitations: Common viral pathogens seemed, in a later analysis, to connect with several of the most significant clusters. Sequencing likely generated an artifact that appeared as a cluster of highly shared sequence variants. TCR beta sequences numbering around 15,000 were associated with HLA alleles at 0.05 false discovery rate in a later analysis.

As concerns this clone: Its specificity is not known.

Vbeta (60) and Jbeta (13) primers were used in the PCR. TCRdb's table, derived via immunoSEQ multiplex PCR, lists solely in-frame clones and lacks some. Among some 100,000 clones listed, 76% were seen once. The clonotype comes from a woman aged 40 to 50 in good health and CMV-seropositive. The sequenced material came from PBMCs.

This chain's CDR3 is CAVTRDRGYGELFF. CDR3 sequence (DNA): TGTGCCGTGACACGGGACAGGGGCTACGGGGAGCTGTTTTTT. The genes are TRBV30 and TRBJ2-2; 10 nucleotides match TRBD1. Per the germline V gene, CDR1 is GTSNPN and CDR2 is SVGIG (reference sequence). The junction had 10 bases not matched to a gene; V was cut back by 8 bases and J by 7 bases. The CDR3 has 14 residues.